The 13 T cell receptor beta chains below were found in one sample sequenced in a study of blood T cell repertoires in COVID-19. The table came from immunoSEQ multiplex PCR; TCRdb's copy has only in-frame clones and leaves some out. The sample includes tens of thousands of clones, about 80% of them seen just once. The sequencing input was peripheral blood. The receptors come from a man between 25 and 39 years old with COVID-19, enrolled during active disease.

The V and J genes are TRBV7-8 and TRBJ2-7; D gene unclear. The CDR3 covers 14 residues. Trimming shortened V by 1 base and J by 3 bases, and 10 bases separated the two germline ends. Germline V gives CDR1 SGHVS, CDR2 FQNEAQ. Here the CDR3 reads CASSLGAVGYEQYF. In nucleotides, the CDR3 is TGTGCCAGCAGCTTAGGGGCCGTTGGCTACGAGCAGTACTTC.

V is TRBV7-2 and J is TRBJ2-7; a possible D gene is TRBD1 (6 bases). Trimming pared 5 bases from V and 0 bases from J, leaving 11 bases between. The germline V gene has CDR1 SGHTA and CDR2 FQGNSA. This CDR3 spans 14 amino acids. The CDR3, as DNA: TGTGCCAGCAGCGGACCACAGGGCTCCTACGAGCAGTACTTC. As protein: CASSGPQGSYEQYF.

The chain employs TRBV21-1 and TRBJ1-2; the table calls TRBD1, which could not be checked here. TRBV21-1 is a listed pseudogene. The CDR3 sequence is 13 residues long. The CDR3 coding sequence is TGTGCCAGGCGACAGAAATTAGTCTATGGCTACACCTTC. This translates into CARRQKLVYGYTF.

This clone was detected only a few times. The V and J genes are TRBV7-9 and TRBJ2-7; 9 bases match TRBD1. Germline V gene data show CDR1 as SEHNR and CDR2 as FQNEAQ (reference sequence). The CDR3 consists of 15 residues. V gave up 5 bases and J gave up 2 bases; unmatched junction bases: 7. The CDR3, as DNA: TGTGCCAGCAGCCAAAGGACAGGGGTGCCCTACGAGCAGTACTTC. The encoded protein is CASSQRTGVPYEQYF.

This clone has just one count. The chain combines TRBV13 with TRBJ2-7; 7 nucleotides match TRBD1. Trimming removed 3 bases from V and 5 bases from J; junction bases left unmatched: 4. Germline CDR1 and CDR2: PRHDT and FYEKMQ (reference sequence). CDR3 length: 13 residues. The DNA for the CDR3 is TGTGCCAGCAGCTTTAACAGGGGCCACGAGCAGTACTTC. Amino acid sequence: CASSFNRGHEQYF.

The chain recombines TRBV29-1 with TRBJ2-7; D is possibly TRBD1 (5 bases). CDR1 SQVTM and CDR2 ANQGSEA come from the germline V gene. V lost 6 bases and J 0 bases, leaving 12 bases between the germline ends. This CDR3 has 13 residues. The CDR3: CSVVWQGSYEQYF. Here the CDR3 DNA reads TGCAGCGTAGTATGGCAGGGCTCCTACGAGCAGTACTTC.

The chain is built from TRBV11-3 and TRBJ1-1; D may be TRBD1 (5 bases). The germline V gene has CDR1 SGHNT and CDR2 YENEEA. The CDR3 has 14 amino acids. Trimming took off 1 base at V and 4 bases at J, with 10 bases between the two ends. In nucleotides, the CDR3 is TGTGCCAGCAGCTTAGGGTACAGGCCCACTGAAGCTTTCTTT. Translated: CASSLGYRPTEAFF. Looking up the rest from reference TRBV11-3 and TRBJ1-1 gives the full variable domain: EAGVVQSPRYKIIEKKQPVAFWCNPISGHNTLYWYLQNLGQGPELLIRYENEEAVDDSQLPKDRFSAERLKGVDSTLKIQPAELGDSAVYLCASSLGYRPTEAFFGQGTRLTVV.

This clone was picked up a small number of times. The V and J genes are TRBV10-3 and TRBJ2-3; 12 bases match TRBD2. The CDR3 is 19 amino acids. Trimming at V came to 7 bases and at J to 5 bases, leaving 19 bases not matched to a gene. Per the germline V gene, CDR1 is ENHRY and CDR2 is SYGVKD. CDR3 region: CAINKTKWTSGNNVDTQYF. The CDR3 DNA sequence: TGTGCCATCAATAAAACTAAGTGGACTAGCGGGAATAATGTAGATACGCAGTATTTT.

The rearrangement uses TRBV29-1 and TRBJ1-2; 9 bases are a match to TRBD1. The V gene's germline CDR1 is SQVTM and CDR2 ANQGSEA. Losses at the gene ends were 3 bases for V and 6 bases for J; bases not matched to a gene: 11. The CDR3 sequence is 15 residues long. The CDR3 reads CSVDRGQGRADGYTF. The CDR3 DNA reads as TGCAGCGTTGATAGGGGACAGGGACGAGCGGATGGCTACACCTTC.

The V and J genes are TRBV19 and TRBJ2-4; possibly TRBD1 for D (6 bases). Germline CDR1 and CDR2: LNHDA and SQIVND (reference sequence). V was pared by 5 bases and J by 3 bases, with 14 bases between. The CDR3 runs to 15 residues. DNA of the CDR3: TGTGCCAGTAGTCTACAACAGGGAATCAAAAACATTCAGTACTTC. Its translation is CASSLQQGIKNIQYF. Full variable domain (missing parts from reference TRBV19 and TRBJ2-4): DGGITQSPKYLFRKEGQNVTLSCEQNLNHDAMYWYRQDPGQGLRLIYYSQIVNDFQKGDIAEGYSVSREKKESFPLTVTSAQKNPTAFYLCASSLQQGIKNIQYFGAGTRLSVL.

The CDR3 bases are TGTGCTAGTGGTTTGTTCGGCAATCAGCCCCAGCATTTT. This codes for CASGLFGNQPQHF. The rearrangement uses TRBV12-5 and TRBJ1-5; D is uncertain. V was trimmed by 2 bases and J by 2 bases, leaving 4 bases between them. The germline CDR1 and CDR2 sequences are LGHNT and FRNRAP. The CDR3 is 13 amino acids.

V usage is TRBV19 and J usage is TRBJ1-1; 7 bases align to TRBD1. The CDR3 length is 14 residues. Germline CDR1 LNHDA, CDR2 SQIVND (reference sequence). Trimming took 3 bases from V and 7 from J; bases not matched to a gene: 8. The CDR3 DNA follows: TGTGCCAGTAGTATTGGACAGGTTTCTAGTGAAGCTTTCTTT. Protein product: CASSIGQVSSEAFF. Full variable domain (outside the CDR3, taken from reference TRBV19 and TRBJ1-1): DGGITQSPKYLFRKEGQNVTLSCEQNLNHDAMYWYRQDPGQGLRLIYYSQIVNDFQKGDIAEGYSVSREKKESFPLTVTSAQKNPTAFYLCASSIGQVSSEAFFGQGTRLTVV.

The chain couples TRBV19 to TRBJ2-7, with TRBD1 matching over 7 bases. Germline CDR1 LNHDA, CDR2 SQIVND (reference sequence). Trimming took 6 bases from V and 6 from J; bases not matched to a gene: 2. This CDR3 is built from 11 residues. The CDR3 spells CASSDRVEQYF. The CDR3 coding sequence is TGTGCCAGTAGCGACAGGGTCGAGCAGTACTTC.